A selection of T cell receptor beta chains follows, all from one sample in a study of shared clonotypes between healthy human individuals. Assay: immunoSEQ multiplex PCR; the TCRdb copy retains only in-frame clones and omits some. Among around 2.1 million clones listed, 90% to 95% were seen once. Sequencing was carried out using naive CD8+ T cells from PBMCs. These receptors all stem from a man aged 18 to 35 in good health. Some clones in this sample may be carry-over from other donors' samples. Each CDR3 is given with its conserved first and last residue. A D gene is named only where the DNA matches it firmly. Clone size is given for some rows only: seen once, a few or many times, or a class if the clone is expanded.

clone size	J gene	V gene	D gene	CDR3 protein	CDR3 DNA
.	TRBJ2-7	TRBV28	.	CASSLIAGSSYEQYF	TGTGCCAGCAGTCTCATCGCGGGATCTTCCTACGAGCAGTACTTC
.	TRBJ2-2	TRBV13	.	CASGSRAYTANTGELFF	TGTGCCAGCGGATCTAGGGCCTATACAGCGAACACCGGGGAGCTGTTTTTT
once	TRBJ2-1	TRBV30	.	CAWSGNALAEQFF	TGTGCCTGGAGTGGAAATGCGCTCGCTGAGCAGTTCTTC
.	TRBJ2-3	TRBV27	.	CASRDRTRTDTQYF	TGTGCCAGCAGAGACAGGACTCGCACAGATACGCAGTATTTT
.	TRBJ2-7	TRBV5-1	.	CASSLGGGTYEQYF	TGCGCCAGCAGCTTGGGTGGGGGGACCTACGAGCAGTACTTC
.	TRBJ2-1	TRBV5-1	.	CASRLAGGHEQFF	TGCGCCAGCAGACTAGCCGGGGGCCATGAGCAGTTCTTC
.	TRBJ2-7	TRBV7-9	.	CASSSPSRENPGEQYF	TGTGCCAGCAGCAGTCCCTCGAGGGAAAATCCGGGCGAGCAGTACTTC
.	TRBJ2-7	TRBV6-1	.	CASSDRQEQYF	TGTGCCAGCAGTGACCGGCAAGAGCAGTACTTC
once	TRBJ1-3	TRBV9	.	CASSAGVGNTIYF	TGTGCCAGCAGCGCAGGGGTGGGAAACACCATATATTTT
.	TRBJ2-3	TRBV19	.	CASSSGTKRYF	TGTGCCAGTAGTTCGGGCACAAAGCGGTATTTT
.	TRBJ1-2	TRBV27	.	CASSFSPNYGYTF	TGTGCCAGCAGTTTTTCCCCTAACTATGGCTACACCTTC
.	TRBJ1-1	TRBV5-1	.	CASSDGARSEAFF	TGCGCCAGCAGCGACGGGGCGCGTTCTGAAGCTTTCTTT
.	TRBJ1-3	TRBV27	.	CASSPDRSSGNTIYF	TGTGCCAGCAGTCCGGACCGGTCCTCTGGAAACACCATATATTTT
.	TRBJ1-1	TRBV4-2	.	CASSQEAFNSNTEAFF	TGTGCCAGCAGCCAAGAGGCCTTTAACAGCAACACTGAAGCTTTCTTT
.	TRBJ2-1	TRBV7-9	TRBD1	CASSSFSGGRYNEQFF	TGTGCCAGCAGCTCCTTCTCAGGGGGCCGGTACAATGAGCAGTTCTTC
.	TRBJ2-7	TRBV7-2	TRBD1	CASSSRDRPLPYEQYF	TGTGCCAGCAGCTCTCGGGACAGGCCCCTACCCTACGAGCAGTACTTC
few	TRBJ1-1	TRBV30	TRBD1	CACWTGATEAFF	TGTGCCTGCTGGACAGGGGCTACTGAAGCTTTCTTT
.	TRBJ2-7	TRBV30	TRBD1	CAWSTGTGGSEQYF	TGTGCCTGGAGCACCGGGACAGGGGGGAGCGAGCAGTACTTC
.	TRBJ1-1	TRBV5-1	.	CASSLVGDGGRTEAFF	TGCGCCAGCAGCTTGGTAGGGGATGGGGGCCGTACTGAAGCTTTCTTT
.	TRBJ2-7	TRBV15	.	CATSGTSAYEQYF	TGTGCCACCTCCGGGACAAGTGCCTACGAGCAGTACTTC
.	TRBJ2-1	TRBV7-9	TRBD1	CASSYRDRDNEQFF	TGTGCCAGCAGTTATCGGGACAGGGACAATGAGCAGTTCTTC
.	TRBJ2-7	TRBV4-2	TRBD2	CASSHLTSGRGYEQYF	TGTGCCAGCAGCCACCTAACTAGCGGGAGGGGCTACGAGCAGTACTTC
.	TRBJ2-1	TRBV12-5	.	CASGLGVGEEFF	TGTGCTAGTGGTTTGGGGGTCGGGGAGGAGTTCTTC
.	TRBJ1-1	TRBV4-1	TRBD1	CASSQDRGMNTEAFF	TGCGCCAGCAGCCAAGACAGGGGGATGAACACTGAAGCTTTCTTT
.	TRBJ2-5	TRBV19	TRBD2	CASSTPGTSGRDQETQYF	TGTGCCAGTAGTACCCCTGGGACTAGCGGGAGGGATCAAGAGACCCAGTACTTC
.	TRBJ2-2	TRBV28	.	CASSLWATGELFF	TGTGCCAGCAGTTTATGGGCCACCGGGGAGCTGTTTTTT
.	TRBJ2-7	TRBV9	.	CASSVEGGSYEQYF	TGTGCCAGCAGCGTAGAAGGGGGATCATACGAGCAGTACTTC
.	TRBJ2-5	TRBV30	.	CAWSTGETQYF	TGTGCCTGGAGTACAGGGGAGACCCAGTACTTC
once	TRBJ1-3	TRBV5-4	TRBD1	CASSEDRGLNTIYF	TGTGCCAGCAGCGAGGACAGGGGTCTCAACACCATATATTTT
.	TRBJ1-5	TRBV4-1	.	CASSQDVGGAQPQHF	TGCGCCAGCAGCCAAGACGTGGGTGGGGCTCAGCCCCAGCATTTT
.	TRBJ1-2	TRBV9	.	CASSLTRTPLYGYTF	TGTGCCAGCAGCCTAACACGGACCCCTCTCTATGGCTACACCTTC
.	TRBJ1-5	TRBV19	TRBD1	CASSIPGTGGRNDDQPQHF	TGTGCCAGTAGTATCCCCGGGACAGGGGGCCGAAATGATGATCAGCCCCAGCATTTT
.	TRBJ2-1	TRBV10-1	.	CASSEGQLRSYNEQFF	TGCGCCAGCAGTGAGGGCCAACTCCGCTCCTACAATGAGCAGTTCTTC
.	TRBJ2-2	TRBV7-6	TRBD2	CASSEGTSGGNTGELFF	TGTGCCAGCAGCGAGGGGACTAGCGGTGGGAACACCGGGGAGCTGTTTTTT
.	TRBJ1-5	TRBV28	.	CASSLEGSGNQPQHF	TGTGCCAGCAGTTTAGAGGGTAGCGGCAATCAGCCCCAGCATTTT
.	TRBJ2-1	TRBV5-1	TRBD2	CASSLRSGGYNEQFF	TGCGCCAGCAGCTTGAGGAGCGGGGGCTACAATGAGCAGTTCTTC
.	TRBJ2-7	TRBV30	TRBD1	CAWRDRVDEQYF	TGTGCCTGGAGGGACAGGGTTGACGAGCAGTACTTC
.	TRBJ1-1	TRBV7-9	.	CASSQDGGVTEAFF	TGTGCCAGCAGCCAAGACGGGGGAGTCACTGAAGCTTTCTTT
.	TRBJ1-4	TRBV29-1	.	CSVRTNEKLFF	TGCAGCGTACGAACTAATGAAAAACTGTTTTTT
.	TRBJ2-7	TRBV4-3	.	CASSQDPGEGAYEQYF	TGCGCCAGCAGCCAAGATCCGGGAGAGGGGGCCTACGAGCAGTACTTC
once	TRBJ2-7	TRBV14	.	CASSHYFYEQYF	TGTGCCAGCAGCCACTATTTCTACGAGCAGTACTTC
.	TRBJ2-7	TRBV7-8	.	CASSLALRAGSIYEQYF	TGTGCCAGCAGCTTAGCGCTAAGGGCGGGCTCCATCTACGAGCAGTACTTC
.	TRBJ2-7	TRBV13	TRBD1	CASTSGTGPYEQYF	TGTGCCAGCACCTCGGGGACAGGCCCCTACGAGCAGTACTTC
.	TRBJ2-1	TRBV27	.	CASSSSVGEVYNEQFF	TGTGCCAGCAGTTCTAGCGTCGGAGAGGTCTACAATGAGCAGTTCTTC
.	TRBJ2-1	TRBV27	.	CASSLLGAGEQFF	TGTGCCAGCAGTTTATTGGGGGCTGGTGAGCAGTTCTTC
.	TRBJ2-2	TRBV6-5	.	CASSLLLGPGELFF	TGTGCCAGCAGCTTACTCTTAGGGCCCGGGGAGCTGTTTTTT
.	TRBJ2-2	TRBV28	TRBD1	CASSPMTGGYTGELFF	TGTGCCAGCAGTCCAATGACAGGGGGCTACACCGGGGAGCTGTTTTTT
.	TRBJ1-1	TRBV7-2	.	CASSRSTGMNTEAFF	TGTGCCAGCAGCCGATCGACAGGAATGAACACTGAAGCTTTCTTT
.	TRBJ1-2	TRBV5-4	.	CASSDPGLPLNYGYTF	TGTGCCAGCAGCGACCCGGGACTGCCCCTTAACTATGGCTACACCTTC
few	TRBJ1-2	TRBV4-1	.	CASSPQQGSANYGYTF	TGCGCCAGCAGCCCTCAACAGGGATCCGCTAACTATGGCTACACCTTC
.	TRBJ2-5	TRBV2	.	CASSEHQPVQETQYF	TGTGCCAGCAGTGAACATCAACCGGTCCAAGAGACCCAGTACTTC
.	TRBJ1-2	TRBV11-2	.	CASSLGGLFSYGYTF	TGTGCCAGCAGCTTAGGGGGTTTGTTTAGCTATGGCTACACCTTC
.	TRBJ2-7	TRBV7-9	TRBD2	CASAASGYYEQYF	TGTGCCAGCGCGGCTAGCGGGTACTACGAGCAGTACTTC
.	TRBJ2-1	TRBV10-3	TRBD2	CAISEVLAGYNEQFF	TGTGCCATCAGTGAGGTACTAGCGGGGTACAATGAGCAGTTCTTC
.	TRBJ2-7	TRBV10-3	.	CAISESSQPGYEQYF	TGTGCCATCAGTGAGTCGTCCCAGCCGGGATACGAGCAGTACTTC
.	TRBJ1-3	TRBV27	.	CASRFSQSSRDTIYF	TGTGCCAGCAGGTTTAGCCAGTCTTCAAGAGACACCATATATTTT
.	TRBJ2-1	TRBV7-9	TRBD2	CASSLGLAGGGDEQFF	TGTGCCAGCAGCCTGGGACTAGCGGGAGGAGGAGATGAGCAGTTCTTC
.	TRBJ1-2	TRBV10-3	.	CAISESRQTGYTF	TGTGCCATCAGTGAGTCGAGGCAGACGGGCTACACCTTC